The rows below give T cell receptor beta chains drawn from one sample of a study of cytomegalovirus exposure and HLA in healthy donors. Profiling relied on immunoSEQ multiplex PCR, and the TCRdb table lists in-frame clones only, not all of them. The data hold roughly 110,000 clones, with approximately 80% observed a single time. The sample comprised PBMCs. The receptor set was obtained from a man aged 35 to 55 in good health and CMV-seropositive. CDR3s include the opening cysteine and the closing phenylalanine or tryptophan. A D gene is named only where the DNA matches it firmly. The size field is filled for only some rows; it gives once, few, many or a size class.

d_call: -
cdr3_length: 14
j_call: TRBJ2-6
clone_size: -
v_call: TRBV28
cdr3_aa: CASGGVPGANVLTF
cdr3_nt: TGTGCCAGCGGAGGGGTACCTGGGGCCAACGTCCTGACTTTC

d_call: -
cdr3_length: 14
j_call: TRBJ2-7
clone_size: -
v_call: TRBV4-1
cdr3_aa: CASSSPGGIYEQYF
cdr3_nt: TGCGCCAGCAGCTCACCAGGGGGGATCTACGAGCAGTACTTC

d_call: -
cdr3_length: 17
j_call: TRBJ1-5
clone_size: few
v_call: TRBV7-8
cdr3_aa: CASSLYWGEHSNQPQHF
cdr3_nt: TGTGCCAGCAGCTTATATTGGGGGGAGCATAGCAATCAGCCCCAGCATTTT

d_call: TRBD1
cdr3_length: 15
j_call: TRBJ2-7
clone_size: few
v_call: TRBV7-2
cdr3_aa: CASSLDWDRLGEQYF
cdr3_nt: TGTGCCAGCAGCTTAGATTGGGACAGGCTAGGCGAGCAGTACTTC

d_call: TRBD1
cdr3_length: 16
j_call: TRBJ2-7
clone_size: few
v_call: TRBV7-7
cdr3_aa: CASSFWVRDRLYEQYF
cdr3_nt: TGTGCTAGCAGCTTTTGGGTCCGGGACAGACTCTACGAGCAGTACTTC

d_call: -
cdr3_length: 14
j_call: TRBJ2-7
clone_size: -
v_call: TRBV7-8
cdr3_aa: CASSPWTDSYEQYF
cdr3_nt: TGTGCCAGCAGCCCTTGGACAGACTCCTACGAGCAGTACTTC

d_call: TRBD2
cdr3_length: 16
j_call: TRBJ2-3
clone_size: -
v_call: TRBV2
cdr3_aa: CASRSTSGGRTDTQYF
cdr3_nt: TGTGCCAGCAGATCGACTAGCGGGGGGCGCACAGATACGCAGTATTTT

d_call: -
cdr3_length: 15
j_call: TRBJ2-7
clone_size: -
v_call: TRBV9
cdr3_aa: CASSAEGTVEYEQYF
cdr3_nt: TGTGCCAGCAGCGCGGAGGGGACAGTGGAATACGAGCAGTACTTC

d_call: TRBD2
cdr3_length: 15
j_call: TRBJ2-5
clone_size: -
v_call: TRBV5-1
cdr3_aa: CASSLGTTIQETQYF
cdr3_nt: TGCGCCAGCAGCTTAGGGACTACAATACAAGAGACCCAGTACTTC

d_call: -
cdr3_length: 12
j_call: TRBJ1-4
clone_size: -
v_call: TRBV5-6
cdr3_aa: CASSLQGRKLFF
cdr3_nt: TGTGCCAGCAGCTTGCAGGGTCGGAAACTGTTTTTT

d_call: -
cdr3_length: 16
j_call: TRBJ1-5
clone_size: -
v_call: TRBV5-6
cdr3_aa: CASSLSREGMRQPQHF
cdr3_nt: TGTGCCAGCAGCTTGTCTCGAGAGGGAATGAGACAGCCCCAGCATTTT

d_call: TRBD1
cdr3_length: 16
j_call: TRBJ2-1
clone_size: -
v_call: TRBV4-3
cdr3_aa: CASSPNRDRSYNEQFF
cdr3_nt: TGCGCCAGCAGCCCAAACCGGGACAGGTCCTACAATGAGCAGTTCTTC

d_call: TRBD1
cdr3_length: 16
j_call: TRBJ2-2
clone_size: -
v_call: TRBV28
cdr3_aa: CASSGRDREDTGELFF
cdr3_nt: TGTGCCAGCAGTGGCCGGGACAGGGAGGACACCGGGGAGCTGTTTTTT

d_call: TRBD2
cdr3_length: 14
j_call: TRBJ2-1
clone_size: once
v_call: TRBV5-1
cdr3_aa: CASSPSGGYNEQFF
cdr3_nt: TGCGCCAGCAGCCCCTCCGGGGGGTACAATGAGCAGTTCTTC

d_call: TRBD1
cdr3_length: 16
j_call: TRBJ2-7
clone_size: -
v_call: TRBV5-6
cdr3_aa: CASSVTGKLTVSEQYF
cdr3_nt: TGTGCCAGCAGCGTGACAGGGAAGTTGACGGTCTCCGAGCAGTACTTC

d_call: -
cdr3_length: 15
j_call: TRBJ1-2
clone_size: -
v_call: TRBV5-6
cdr3_aa: CASSQLDRSNYGYTF
cdr3_nt: TGTGCCAGCAGCCAGCTTGACAGGTCTAACTATGGCTACACCTTC

d_call: TRBD2
cdr3_length: 13
j_call: TRBJ2-5
clone_size: -
v_call: TRBV2
cdr3_aa: CASTRDYRETQYF
cdr3_nt: TGTGCCAGCACGAGGGACTATCGGGAGACCCAGTACTTC

d_call: -
cdr3_length: 15
j_call: TRBJ1-2
clone_size: -
v_call: TRBV5-1
cdr3_aa: CASSSVGSRAVGYTF
cdr3_nt: TGCGCCAGCAGCAGTGTAGGGTCCAGGGCTGTTGGCTACACCTTC

d_call: TRBD1
cdr3_length: 18
j_call: TRBJ1-2
clone_size: -
v_call: TRBV2
cdr3_aa: CASSVEIRDSVSNYGYTF
cdr3_nt: TGTGCCAGCAGTGTCGAAATCCGGGACAGTGTTTCTAACTATGGCTACACCTTC

d_call: -
cdr3_length: 14
j_call: TRBJ2-7
clone_size: few
v_call: TRBV15
cdr3_aa: CATSRDVSSYEQYF
cdr3_nt: TGTGCCACCAGCAGAGATGTGAGCTCCTACGAGCAGTACTTC

d_call: -
cdr3_length: 15
j_call: TRBJ2-4
clone_size: -
v_call: TRBV28
cdr3_aa: CASSFLASTKNIQYF
cdr3_nt: TGTGCCAGCAGTTTTTTAGCCTCCACCAAAAACATTCAGTACTTC

d_call: TRBD1
cdr3_length: 14
j_call: TRBJ2-2
clone_size: -
v_call: TRBV7-3
cdr3_aa: CASSPGQGGRELFF
cdr3_nt: TGTGCCAGCAGCCCGGGACAGGGTGGCCGGGAGCTGTTTTTT

d_call: -
cdr3_length: 16
j_call: TRBJ1-1
clone_size: -
v_call: TRBV5-4
cdr3_aa: CASSLDGRGPNTEAFF
cdr3_nt: TGTGCCAGCAGCTTGGACGGCAGGGGTCCTAACACTGAAGCTTTCTTT

d_call: TRBD2
cdr3_length: 16
j_call: TRBJ2-5
clone_size: -
v_call: TRBV7-9
cdr3_aa: CASSSERGEKQETQYF
cdr3_nt: TGTGCCAGCAGCTCCGAGCGGGGGGAAAAACAAGAGACCCAGTACTTC

d_call: TRBD1
cdr3_length: 17
j_call: TRBJ2-1
clone_size: -
v_call: TRBV27
cdr3_aa: CASSLFSGTGSYNEQFF
cdr3_nt: TGTGCCAGCAGTTTATTCTCCGGGACAGGGTCCTACAATGAGCAGTTCTTC

d_call: -
cdr3_length: 16
j_call: TRBJ1-2
clone_size: -
v_call: TRBV28
cdr3_aa: CASSSLGADSNYGYTF
cdr3_nt: TGTGCCAGCAGTTCCCTAGGGGCAGATTCTAACTATGGCTACACCTTC

d_call: -
cdr3_length: 14
j_call: TRBJ1-6
clone_size: -
v_call: TRBV5-4
cdr3_aa: CASSLFGSSSPLHF
cdr3_nt: TGTGCCAGCAGCTTGTTCGGTAGCAGTTCACCCCTCCACTTT

d_call: -
cdr3_length: 16
j_call: TRBJ1-2
clone_size: -
v_call: TRBV27
cdr3_aa: CASRGVDSLANYGYTF
cdr3_nt: TGTGCCAGCCGGGGGGTAGACAGTCTAGCTAACTATGGCTACACCTTC

d_call: -
cdr3_length: 16
j_call: TRBJ2-1
clone_size: once
v_call: TRBV4-1
cdr3_aa: CASSLSRLASYNEQFF
cdr3_nt: TGCGCCAGCAGCCTTTCGCGGCTCGCCTCCTACAATGAGCAGTTCTTC

d_call: TRBD1
cdr3_length: 15
j_call: TRBJ2-1
clone_size: -
v_call: TRBV19
cdr3_aa: CASSIPGQGYNEQFF
cdr3_nt: TGTGCCAGTAGTATCCCGGGACAGGGGTACAATGAGCAGTTCTTC

d_call: TRBD2
cdr3_length: 17
j_call: TRBJ2-3
clone_size: -
v_call: TRBV5-8
cdr3_aa: CASSLVGLAPEADTQYF
cdr3_nt: TGTGCCAGCAGCTTGGTGGGACTAGCGCCGGAGGCAGATACGCAGTATTTT

d_call: -
cdr3_length: 15
j_call: TRBJ1-5
clone_size: -
v_call: TRBV9
cdr3_aa: CASSVEGGANQPQHF
cdr3_nt: TGTGCCAGCAGCGTTGAAGGTGGGGCCAATCAGCCCCAGCATTTT

d_call: -
cdr3_length: 14
j_call: TRBJ1-5
clone_size: -
v_call: TRBV2
cdr3_aa: CASSEQISNQPQHF
cdr3_nt: TGTGCCAGCAGTGAACAGATCAGCAATCAGCCCCAGCATTTT

d_call: TRBD1
cdr3_length: 14
j_call: TRBJ2-7
clone_size: -
v_call: TRBV6-5
cdr3_aa: CASSPRRDSYEQYF
cdr3_nt: TGTGCCAGCAGTCCACGCCGGGACAGCTACGAGCAGTACTTC

d_call: TRBD1
cdr3_length: 14
j_call: TRBJ1-6
clone_size: few
v_call: TRBV7-2
cdr3_aa: CASNRDRGNSPLHF
cdr3_nt: TGTGCCAGCAATAGGGACAGGGGTAATTCACCCCTCCACTTT

d_call: -
cdr3_length: 15
j_call: TRBJ2-3
clone_size: -
v_call: TRBV11-1
cdr3_aa: CASSSTERGTDTQYF
cdr3_nt: TGTGCCAGCAGCTCGACAGAAAGAGGCACAGATACGCAGTATTTT

d_call: -
cdr3_length: 16
j_call: TRBJ2-2
clone_size: few
v_call: TRBV11-2
cdr3_aa: CASSLVLPGSNGELFF
cdr3_nt: TGTGCCAGCAGCTTAGTTCTCCCAGGGTCAAACGGGGAGCTGTTTTTT

d_call: TRBD2
cdr3_length: 16
j_call: TRBJ2-7
clone_size: -
v_call: TRBV15
cdr3_aa: CATSRDSGGSAYEQYF
cdr3_nt: TGTGCCACCAGCAGAGATAGCGGGGGCTCTGCCTACGAGCAGTACTTC

d_call: -
cdr3_length: 15
j_call: TRBJ1-4
clone_size: -
v_call: TRBV28
cdr3_aa: CASSLPGTFNEKLFF
cdr3_nt: TGTGCCAGCAGTTTACCCGGGACATTCAATGAAAAACTGTTTTTT

d_call: TRBD1
cdr3_length: 14
j_call: TRBJ2-4
clone_size: once
v_call: TRBV7-9
cdr3_aa: CASSLTGAVNIQYF
cdr3_nt: TGTGCCAGCAGCTTAACAGGGGCCGTGAACATTCAGTACTTC

d_call: -
cdr3_length: 16
j_call: TRBJ1-4
clone_size: -
v_call: TRBV19
cdr3_aa: CASSRGGARPNEKLFF
cdr3_nt: TGTGCCAGTAGCCGAGGGGGGGCGCGGCCTAATGAAAAACTGTTTTTT

d_call: -
cdr3_length: 15
j_call: TRBJ2-1
clone_size: -
v_call: TRBV7-2
cdr3_aa: CASSPPQKAYNEQFF
cdr3_nt: TGTGCCAGCAGCCCCCCACAGAAGGCCTACAATGAGCAGTTCTTC

d_call: TRBD1
cdr3_length: 17
j_call: TRBJ1-2
clone_size: -
v_call: TRBV30
cdr3_aa: CAWSIPSGTGGHYGYTF
cdr3_nt: TGTGCCTGGAGTATCCCATCCGGGACAGGGGGCCACTATGGCTACACCTTC

d_call: TRBD2
cdr3_length: 19
j_call: TRBJ2-3
clone_size: few
v_call: TRBV6-4
cdr3_aa: CASSVVSGTSGVQGDTQYF
cdr3_nt: TGTGCCAGCAGCGTTGTATCCGGGACTAGCGGGGTACAGGGAGATACGCAGTATTTT